Reported below is one T cell receptor beta chain. Its matching antigen is unknown. The extraction recovered at least 6 micrograms of total RNA per sample. These data are taken from a study of blood T cells in healthy people across ages. Whole-study results and caveats: A roughly linear fall in TCR beta diversity per million T cells was seen with increasing age.

Germline CDR1 reads DFQATT; CDR2 reads SNEGSKA (reference sequence). The CDR3 spans 16 residues. Trimming removed 5 bases from V and 0 bases from J; junction bases left unmatched: 10. It was with a sample-barcoded 5' primer and a J-beta primer mix that a second PCR of roughly 7 to 11 cycles was run. Each cDNA molecule was tagged by a template-switch adaptor with 12 random nucleotides. TCRdb analysed the 5' RACE reads with MiXCR anew, one entry per CDR3 protein. The sample includes 1.5 million to 2 million distinct CDR3 sequences, about 39% of them seen just once. Sample: blood. The genes are TRBV20-1 and TRBJ2-1; 7 bases map to TRBD1. The sequence was obtained from a human donor in good health. The CDR3 is CSAVKQGHSSYNEQFF. The CDR3, as DNA: TGCAGTGCTGTAAAACAGGGGCATAGCTCCTACAATGAGCAGTTCTTC.